Below, 5 T cell receptor beta chains from the same sample are listed, as sequenced in a study of T cell responses to AZD1222 COVID-19 vaccine. Repertoires were generated with immunoSEQ multiplex PCR, while TCRdb's copy carries only in-frame clones and drops some. This sample yields 100,000 to 120,000 clones, of which about 85% are seen a single time; about 3% belongs to the top ten. The sequences come from peripheral blood, collected on day 0 of AZD1222 vaccination. The source is an adult in good health.

The sample holds one count of this clone. The gene calls are TRBV5-1 and TRBJ1-2; 7 bases agree with TRBD1. The germline gives CDR1 SGHRS, CDR2 YFSETQ. The J segment lost 1 base and the V segment lost 0 bases, leaving 3 bases of the junction unmatched. The CDR3 is 15 amino acids. The CDR3, as DNA: TGCGCCAGCAGCTTGGCCAACAGGGGTAACTATGGCTACACCTTC. This encodes CASSLANRGNYGYTF.

J is TRBJ1-2 and V is TRBV7-3; D not certain. The CDR3 covers 16 residues. With 5 bases removed from V and 2 bases from J, the gap between germline ends came to 18 bases. The germline V gene has CDR1 SGHTA and CDR2 FQGTGA. CDR3 DNA sequence: TGTGCCAGCAGCCTCAACGCGGGAGCAGCAAACTATGGCTACACCTTC. Its translation is CASSLNAGAANYGYTF.

The CDR3 loop reads CASRGRLAGGETQYF. CDR3 nucleotide sequence: TGTGCCAGTCGAGGTCGACTAGCGGGAGGTGAGACCCAGTACTTC. The V call is TRBV19, the J call TRBJ2-5; TRBD2 aligns across 13 bases. The CDR3 length is 15 residues. Germline trimming cut 8 bases from V and 5 bases from J; bases unmatched to any gene: 8. Per the germline V gene, CDR1 is LNHDA and CDR2 is SQIVND (reference sequence).

The V call is TRBV9, the J call TRBJ2-3; a possible D gene is TRBD2 (5 bases). V was pared by 4 bases and J by 7 bases, with 13 bases between. CDR1 SGDLS and CDR2 YYNGEE come from the germline V gene. This CDR3 contains 13 residues. The CDR3 here is CASSPPTTNTQYF. In DNA form, the CDR3 reads TGTGCCAGCAGCCCCCCGACTACTAATACGCAGTATTTT.

This chain uses TRBV7-2 with TRBJ1-3; D unclear. The length of the CDR3 is 15 residues. Germline V gives CDR1 SGHTA, CDR2 FQGNSA. Between the trimmed V and J ends, which lost 0 bases and 1 base, there was a span of 7 bases. The CDR3 region is CASSLAVPSGNTIYF. CDR3 nucleotides: TGTGCCAGCAGCTTAGCGGTCCCATCTGGAAACACCATATATTTT.